Each of the 29 T cell receptor beta chains below was sequenced from the same sample in a study of blood T cell repertoires in COVID-19 (TCRdb year 2020). The protocol used for the library was the immunoSEQ multiplex PCR assay. Not all clones reach the TCRdb copy of this immuneACCESS table, which keeps in-frame sequences only. Checked studies attribute under half of the gap to unresolved V genes and leave the rest unexplained. The sample has about 240,000 clones on record, around four fifths of them singletons. The ten largest clonotypes hold over 10% of the sample. The sequenced material came from peripheral blood. These receptors came from a woman aged 55-75 years with active or convalescent COVID-19.

The chain employs TRBV5-1 and TRBJ2-3; possibly TRBD2 for D (6 bases). Germline V gene data show CDR1 as SGHRS and CDR2 as YFSETQ. This CDR3 has 13 amino acids. Between the trimmed V and J ends, which lost 0 bases and 6 bases, there was a span of 8 bases. In nucleotides, the CDR3 is TGCGCCAGCAGCTTGGAACGGGGGGATACGCAGTATTTT. Residues: CASSLERGDTQYF.

The chain combines TRBV5-4 with TRBJ1-1, with D tentatively TRBD1 (5 bases). The CDR3 has 14 residues. Germline CDR1 is SGHNT and CDR2 is YYREEE (reference sequence). Trimming removed 1 base from V and 4 bases from J, with 11 bases in between. The CDR3 bases are TGTGCCAGCAGCTTGAAAGGGGTGGTCACTGAAGCTTTCTTT. Translating it yields CASSLKGVVTEAFF. The full variable domain, completed using reference TRBV5-4 and TRBJ1-1, is ETGVTQSPTHLIKTRGQQVTLRCSSQSGHNTVSWYQQALGQGPQFIFQYYREEENGRGNFPPRFSGLQFPNYSSELNVNALELDDSALYLCASSLKGVVTEAFFGQGTRLTVV.

This clone was counted a few times. This sequence joins TRBV6-6 and TRBJ2-6; TRBD2 might be the D (6 bases). The V end lost 5 bases, the J end lost 4 bases, and 18 bases lay between the germline ends. Per germline, CDR1 MNHNY and CDR2 SVGAGI (reference sequence). The CDR3 loop spans 17 amino acids. CDR3 sequence reads: CASSPIAVGVGANVLTF. The CDR3 nucleotides are TGTGCCAGCAGTCCGATAGCGGTGGGGGTCGGGGCCAACGTCCTGACTTTC.

The chain employs TRBV3-1 (or the pseudogene TRBV3-2) and TRBJ2-1; the D is unclear. Per the germline V gene, CDR1 is LGHDT and CDR2 is YNNKEL (reference sequence). This CDR3 has 14 residues. Between the trimmed V and J ends, which lost 1 base and 9 bases, there was a span of 13 bases. Here the CDR3 DNA reads TGTGCCAGCAGCCAAGGGGCCCTGGCCGGTGAGCAGTTCTTC. Translation gives CASSQGALAGEQFF.

The V call is TRBV10-1, the J call TRBJ2-7; TRBD1 matches at 7 bases. The CDR3 consists of 13 residues. CDR1 and CDR2 from the germline V gene are WNHNN and SYGVQD (reference sequence). The V and J ends lost 3 bases and 6 bases, in that order; junction bases with no gene match: 5. This CDR3 is CASSDSTGVEQYF. The CDR3 nucleotides read TGCGCCAGCAGTGACTCAACAGGGGTCGAGCAGTACTTC.

V and J are TRBV27 and TRBJ1-3; TRBD1 might be the D (5 bases). CDR3 length: 18 amino acids. Germline values: CDR1 MNHEY, CDR2 SMNVEV (reference sequence). Between the trimmed V and J ends, which lost 0 bases and 3 bases, there was a span of 18 bases. The CDR3 DNA is TGTGCCAGCAGTTTATCGTTTTCGGCAGGGCGAGGTGGAAACACCATATATTTT. Its protein product is CASSLSFSAGRGGNTIYF.

This chain uses TRBV23-1 with TRBJ2-5; no definite D call. TRBV23-1 is flagged as an ORF with uncertain function. The CDR3 is made up of 17 amino acids. V shed 0 bases and J shed 2 bases, with 16 bases lying between them. CDR3 residues: CASSQSVRRKEQETQYF. Here the CDR3 DNA reads TGCGCCAGCAGTCAATCGGTGAGGCGGAAGGAACAAGAGACCCAGTACTTC.

This clone was seen only once. The chain recombines TRBV29-1 with TRBJ1-2; perhaps TRBD1 as D (6 bases). V was shortened by 1 base and J by 8 bases, with 14 bases between the two germline ends. The germline V gene has CDR1 SQVTM and CDR2 ANQGSEA. The CDR3 runs 13 residues. CDR3 in DNA: TGCAGCGTTGAAGGGCGGGGGACATGGGGCTACACCTTC. Translation gives CSVEGRGTWGYTF.

The V and J genes are TRBV7-3 and TRBJ1-2; TRBD1 aligns across 7 bases. The CDR3 covers 14 residues. V was clipped by 5 bases and J by 10 bases; unmatched bases: 13. CDR1 SGHTA and CDR2 FQGTGA come from the germline V gene. CDR3 residues: CASSETGQDQDYTF. CDR3 in DNA: TGTGCCAGCAGCGAAACCGGACAGGACCAGGACTACACCTTC.

This rearrangement joins TRBV7-9 to TRBJ2-1; TRBD2 matches at 11 bases. The trim removed 5 bases at V and 3 bases at J, leaving 9 bases unmatched. The CDR3 runs to 17 residues. Germline V gene sequence: CDR1 SEHNR, CDR2 FQNEAQ (reference sequence). This CDR3 reads CASSPTSGGPLYNEQFF. The CDR3 DNA sequence: TGTGCCAGCAGCCCCACTAGCGGGGGTCCCCTCTACAATGAGCAGTTCTTC. Together with reference TRBV7-9 and TRBJ2-1, the CDR3 gives the full variable domain: DTGVSQNPRHKITKRGQNVTFRCDPISEHNRLYWYRQTLGQGPEFLTYFQNEAQLEKSRLLSDRFSAERPKGSFSTLEIQRTEQGDSAMYLCASSPTSGGPLYNEQFFGPGTRLTVL.

The CDR3 loop reads CASSSGQGINEKLFF. For the CDR3, the DNA is TGTGCCAGCAGCTCCGGACAGGGAATAAATGAAAAACTGTTTTTT. The chain links TRBV7-9 to TRBJ1-4, with 8 nucleotides matching TRBD1. Per germline, CDR1 SEHNR and CDR2 FQNEAQ (reference sequence). The CDR3 is 15 residues long. Trimming at V came to 4 bases and at J to 5 bases, leaving 6 bases not matched to a gene. Supplemented by reference TRBV7-9 and TRBJ1-4, the full variable domain reads DTGVSQNPRHKITKRGQNVTFRCDPISEHNRLYWYRQTLGQGPEFLTYFQNEAQLEKSRLLSDRFSAERPKGSFSTLEIQRTEQGDSAMYLCASSSGQGINEKLFFGSGTQLSVL.

V and J are TRBV3-1 (or the pseudogene TRBV3-2) and TRBJ2-3, with TRBD2 matching over 12 bases. After removal of 4 bases from V and 4 bases from J, the junction contained 3 bases not matched to a gene. CDR1 and CDR2 (germline): LGHDT, YNNKEL (reference sequence). This CDR3 spans 15 amino acids. CDR3 DNA: TGTGCCAGCAGCCGGTCTAGCGGGGGGGCAGATACGCAGTATTTT. This codes for CASSRSSGGADTQYF.

This chain joins TRBV2 and TRBJ2-7, with 11 nucleotides matching TRBD1. The germline gives CDR1 SNHLY, CDR2 FYNNEI. This CDR3 is 15 amino acids long. The V segment lost 6 bases and the J segment 0 bases; nucleotides outside the gene matches: 4. The CDR3 loop reads CASSPGTGGSYEQYF. As DNA, the CDR3 is TGTGCCAGCAGCCCCGGGACAGGGGGCTCCTACGAGCAGTACTTC.

V is TRBV7-8 and J is TRBJ1-1, with TRBD1 matching 11 bases. The junction had 6 bases not matched to a gene; V was cut back by 2 bases and J by 4 bases. The V gene's germline CDR1 is SGHVS and CDR2 FQNEAQ. The CDR3 sequence is 16 residues long. The CDR3 DNA is TGTGCCAGCAGCTTACAAGCCGGGACAGGGGGCACTGAAGCTTTCTTT. It encodes CASSLQAGTGGTEAFF. Variable domain in full (rest from reference TRBV7-8 and TRBJ1-1): GAGVSQSPRYKVAKRGQDVALRCDPISGHVSLFWYQQALGQGPEFLTYFQNEAQLDKSGLPSDRFFAERPEGSVSTLKIQRTQQEDSAVYLCASSLQAGTGGTEAFFGQGTRLTVV.

The V call is TRBV7-8, the J call TRBJ1-1, with 9 positions matching TRBD1. Germline loops: CDR1 SGHVS, CDR2 FQNEAQ. V shed 5 bases, J shed 1 base, and the junction held 11 bases outside the gene matches. This CDR3 contains 17 residues. The CDR3 region has the DNA TGTGCCAGCAGCCCAACGGACAGGGGTGGGGCGAACACTGAAGCTTTCTTT. Its protein product is CASSPTDRGGANTEAFF. Together with reference TRBV7-8 and TRBJ1-1, the CDR3 gives the full variable domain: GAGVSQSPRYKVAKRGQDVALRCDPISGHVSLFWYQQALGQGPEFLTYFQNEAQLDKSGLPSDRFFAERPEGSVSTLKIQRTQQEDSAVYLCASSPTDRGGANTEAFFGQGTRLTVV.

The V call is TRBV7-2, the J call TRBJ2-3; D may be TRBD2 (7 bases). V was shortened by 2 bases and J by 6 bases, with 21 bases between the two germline ends. The germline V gene encodes CDR1 SGHTA and CDR2 FQGNSA. The CDR3 has 17 residues. The CDR3 spells CASSLYRGGERPDTQYF. In nucleotides, the CDR3 is TGTGCCAGCAGCTTATATAGAGGGGGGGAACGCCCGGATACGCAGTATTTT.

The chain joins TRBV12-3 or TRBV12-4 to TRBJ1-5; D gene unclear. V lost 6 bases to trimming and J lost 4 bases, with 7 bases between them. The CDR3 extends over 12 amino acids. CDR3 sequence (DNA): TGTGCCAGCAGCGTATTTAATCAGCCCCAGCATTTT. It yields the protein CASSVFNQPQHF.

The CDR3 sequence is CASSEGRGQPQHF. The CDR3 region has the DNA TGTGCCAGCAGTGAGGGGCGGGGTCAGCCCCAGCATTTT. The chain joins TRBV2 to TRBJ1-5, with D possibly matching TRBD1 (5 bases). The length of the CDR3 is 13 residues. The germline V gene has CDR1 SNHLY and CDR2 FYNNEI. The V and J ends lost 3 bases and 6 bases respectively, with 9 bases between them.

The chain joins TRBV18 to TRBJ1-5; 7 bases agree with TRBD1. V was pared by 3 bases and J by 4 bases, with 3 bases of the junction left unmatched. This CDR3 is 14 amino acids long. CDR1 is KGHSH, CDR2 LQKENI, per germline. The CDR3 region has the DNA TGTGCCAGCTCACCGGACAGGATTAATCAGCCCCAGCATTTT. Translating it yields CASSPDRINQPQHF. Using reference TRBV18 and TRBJ1-5 for the parts outside the CDR3, the full variable domain is NAGVMQNPRHLVRRRGQEARLRCSPMKGHSHVYWYRQLPEEGLKFMVYLQKENIIDESGMPKERFSAEFPKEGPSILRIQQVVRGDSAAYFCASSPDRINQPQHFGDGTRLSIL.

The genes are TRBV19 and TRBJ1-4; the match to TRBD1 covers 9 bases. The length of the CDR3 is 15 residues. Germline CDR1 and CDR2: LNHDA and SQIVND (reference sequence). Trimming at V came to 2 bases and at J to 6 bases, leaving 4 bases not matched to a gene. The CDR3 sequence is CASSILGQGYEKLFF. DNA for the CDR3: TGTGCCAGTAGTATACTGGGACAGGGCTATGAAAAACTGTTTTTT.

The chain combines TRBV19 with TRBJ1-2; D gene ambiguous. CDR1 and CDR2 (germline): LNHDA, SQIVND (reference sequence). CDR3 size: 13 residues. Trimming took off 4 bases at V and 7 bases at J, with 13 bases between the two ends. The CDR3, as DNA: TGTGCCAGTAGTACCTCGGAGAAGAGTGGCTACACCTTC. Protein sequence: CASSTSEKSGYTF.

This chain joins TRBV19 and TRBJ1-5, with 9 bases aligning to TRBD1. The length of the CDR3 is 13 residues. V lost 6 bases, J lost 5 bases, and 2 bases stayed unmatched. The germline CDR1 and CDR2 sequences are LNHDA and SQIVND (reference sequence). In nucleotides, the CDR3 is TGTGCCAGTAGCCGGACAGGGGATCAGCCCCAGCATTTT. Translated: CASSRTGDQPQHF.

The V call is TRBV5-1, the J call TRBJ1-2; 10 bases match TRBD1. This CDR3 spans 14 amino acids. Germline V gene sequence: CDR1 SGHRS, CDR2 YFSETQ. With V trimmed by 4 bases and J by 8 bases, 8 bases remained unmatched. This CDR3 reads CASSPDRGPWGYTF. For the CDR3, the DNA is TGCGCCAGCAGCCCAGACAGGGGGCCTTGGGGCTACACCTTC.

This clone was recorded once. This chain connects TRBV3-1 (or the pseudogene TRBV3-2) to TRBJ2-1; D possibly corresponds to TRBD1 (5 bases). This CDR3 comprises 14 residues. Per the germline V gene, CDR1 is LGHDT and CDR2 is YNNKEL (reference sequence). Trimming took off 6 bases at V and 4 bases at J, with 13 bases between the two ends. The CDR3 coding sequence is TGTGCCAGCAGTTGGCAGGGTTTATACAATGAGCAGTTCTTC. Protein sequence: CASSWQGLYNEQFF.

J is TRBJ2-1 and V is TRBV10-3; possible D gene TRBD2, 6 bases. This CDR3 has 14 amino acids. The germline V gene encodes CDR1 ENHRY and CDR2 SYGVKD. Trimming removed 6 bases from V and 0 bases from J, with 9 bases in between. The CDR3 DNA is TGTGCCATCAGGGGGGGAGACTCCTACAATGAGCAGTTCTTC. Protein sequence: CAIRGGDSYNEQFF.

This clone was counted a single time. This chain joins TRBV2 and TRBJ2-1; 10 nucleotides match TRBD2. V trimming: 6 bases; J trimming: 6 bases; junction bases outside the gene matches: 17. Germline CDR1 SNHLY, CDR2 FYNNEI. There are 18 residues in the CDR3. The CDR3 spells CASRAPETTSGVRNEQFF. The DNA of the CDR3 is TGTGCCAGCAGAGCACCCGAGACTACTAGCGGGGTACGCAATGAGCAGTTCTTC.

A single count supports this clone. The V gene is TRBV15, the J gene TRBJ1-2; the D gene is possibly TRBD1 (5 bases). The CDR3 is made up of 14 amino acids. V gave up 1 base and J gave up 4 bases, with 10 bases separating them. Germline loops: CDR1 LNHNV, CDR2 YYDKDF (reference sequence). The CDR3 protein is CATSRVRDSYGYTF. CDR3 DNA sequence: TGTGCCACCAGCAGAGTTAGAGACAGCTATGGCTACACCTTC.

Concerning this clone: This sample includes further DNA sequences coding for the same CDR3. The chain is built from TRBV6-5 and TRBJ1-2; possible D gene TRBD1, 5 bases. Germline V gene lookup returns CDR1 MNHEY and CDR2 SVGAGI. Trimming took off 2 bases at V and 2 bases at J, with 9 bases between the two ends. The CDR3 is 14 amino acids. CDR3 loop: CASSYGGGNYGYTF. The CDR3 DNA reads as TGTGCCAGCAGTTACGGGGGGGGAAACTATGGCTACACCTTC.

The chain joins TRBV11-2 to TRBJ2-5; 10 bases are shared with TRBD2. CDR3 length: 16 amino acids. Germline trimming cut 2 bases from V and 1 base from J; bases unmatched to any gene: 4. Germline CDR1 is SGHAT and CDR2 is FQNNGV. DNA for the CDR3: TGTGCCAGCAGCTTATCCCAGCGGGGGGGCCAAGAGACCCAGTACTTC. It codes for CASSLSQRGGQETQYF.